This TCR beta chain was recovered during a study of T-cell reconstitution after alpha-beta-depleted transplantation in children. Study observations and caveats: It was surviving recipient T cells and thymic progenitors that gave some patients high TCRbeta diversity at day 60. About two months after transplant, alpha-beta T cells reportedly came from several hundred expanded graft clones. T-cell counts and diversity were attributed mostly to newly produced T cells one year after transplant.

Unique molecular identifiers featured in how the TCRbeta library was prepared. MiXCR, applied by TCRdb to the PCR reads, yields one record per CDR3 protein. The sample includes approximately 520,000 distinct CDR3 sequences, 9.5% to 12% of them seen just once. The CDR3 has 16 residues. Germline V gives CDR1 SGHKS, CDR2 YYEKEE (reference sequence). The V end lost 1 base, the J end lost 1 base, and 14 bases lay between the germline ends. In its sample, this clonotype was seen many times. Its antigen is as yet unknown. The material sequenced was PBMCs, mostly from graft donor cells, taken 180 days after TCRalphabeta/CD19-depleted stem cell transplant. This receptor was identified in a female patient aged 2-10 years who had a stem cell transplant for aplastic anemia, so the T cells may come from the graft donor. The V and J genes are TRBV5-5 and TRBJ2-5; the D is unclear. CDR3: CASSLISSRLQETQYF. The CDR3 DNA reads TGTGCCAGCAGCTTGATATCCTCCAGGCTCCAAGAGACCCAGTACTTC.